This T cell receptor beta chain was recovered during a study of PD-1 blockade in classical Hodgkin lymphoma. Time point: cycle 4 day 1 (C4D1), after about 6 weeks of nivolumab. Every patient had relapsed following autologous stem cell transplantation, and cohorts differed in brentuximab vedotin exposure. This table comes from immunoSEQ multiplex PCR, and its TCRdb copy is limited to in-frame clones, with some not included. The repertoire has under 9,500 clones, about 86% of them found once; the top ten carry approximately 23%. Trimming took 6 bases from V and 3 from J; bases not matched to a gene: 7. Germline assignment: CDR1 MNHEY and CDR2 SVGAGI. The CDR3 runs 15 residues.

The V gene is TRBV6-5, the J gene TRBJ1-5, with TRBD1 matching 8 bases. This clonotype originated in a human donor with classical Hodgkin lymphoma. The sample was peripheral blood mononuclear cells (PBMCs), taken before the fourth cycle of nivolumab. CDR3 DNA: TGTGCCAGCAGGTTCGGACAGGGAGACAATCAGCCCCAGCATTTT. Encoded protein: CASRFGQGDNQPQHF.